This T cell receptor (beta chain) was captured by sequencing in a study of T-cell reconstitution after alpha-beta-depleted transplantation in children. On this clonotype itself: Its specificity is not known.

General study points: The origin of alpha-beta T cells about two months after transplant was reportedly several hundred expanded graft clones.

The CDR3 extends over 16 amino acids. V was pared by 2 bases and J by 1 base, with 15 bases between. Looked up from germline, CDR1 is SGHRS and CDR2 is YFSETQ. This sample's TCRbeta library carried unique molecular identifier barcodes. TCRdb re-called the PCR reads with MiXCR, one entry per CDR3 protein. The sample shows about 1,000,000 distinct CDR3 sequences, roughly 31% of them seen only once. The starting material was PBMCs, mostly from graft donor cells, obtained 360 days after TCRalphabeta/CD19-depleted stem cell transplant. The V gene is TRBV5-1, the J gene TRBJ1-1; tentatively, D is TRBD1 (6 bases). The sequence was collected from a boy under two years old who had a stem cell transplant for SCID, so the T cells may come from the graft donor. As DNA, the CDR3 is TGCGCCAGCAGCTTAAATCTCCCAGGGGCGAACACTGAAGCTTTCTTT. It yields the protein CASSLNLPGANTEAFF.